This TCR beta chain derives from a study of T cells after yellow fever vaccination. The overall study: SMART-Seq v4 Ultra Low Input prepared the low-cell-number fractions. The study's findings and limits: The secondary response showed a weaker magnitude and a faster peak, day 5 versus 15. Researchers cautioned that FACS-sorted repertoires could harbor abundant clonotypes contaminating from the bulk population.

With respect to this clonotype: Its antigen is currently unknown.

In making TCR cDNA, 5'RACE template switching added a universal primer site and UMIs to it. Each CDR3 protein gets one entry after TCRdb re-called the 5' RACE reads with MiXCR. The data hold some 320,000 distinct CDR3 sequences, with about 10% observed a single time. This CDR3 region has 13 residues. The V gene lost 3 bases and the J gene lost 7 bases, with 9 bases spanning the gap. Germline loops: CDR1 SGHTA, CDR2 FQGNSA. Here the sequenced sample was CD4+ T cells sorted from PBMCs, taken 5 days after the yellow fever booster vaccination. The rearrangement uses TRBV7-2 and TRBJ2-2, with a weak D call TRBD2 (6 bases). This clonotype originated in a man between 18 and 29 years old who received the YFV17D yellow fever vaccine. CDR3 sequence: CASSLTSRGELFF. The CDR3 nucleotides read TGTGCCAGCAGCTTGACTAGTCGCGGGGAGCTGTTTTTT.